This T cell receptor beta chain was profiled in a study of patients and donors after allogeneic stem cell transplantation. This clonotype was counted between two and nine times. In TCRdb, the RT-PCR reads were re-called with MiXCR into one record per CDR3 protein. The data contain about 960,000 distinct CDR3 sequences, approximately 19% of them singletons. This CDR3 region has 14 residues. CDR1 is SGHRS, CDR2 YFSETQ, per germline. V was trimmed by 4 bases and J by 3 bases, leaving 12 bases between them. This chain connects TRBV5-1 to TRBJ2-3; tentative D call: TRBD1 (5 bases). This TCR came from a human donor who was either an allogeneic HSCT recipient or a stem cell or donor lymphocyte infusion donor (not recorded which). It is not recorded whose cells these are; they may come from a transplant donor. What was sequenced was blood, either unsorted or a sorted T cell fraction (not recorded which). CDR3 region: CASSVRDRTDTQYF. In nucleotides, the CDR3 is TGCGCCAGCAGCGTCAGGGATCGTACAGATACGCAGTATTTT.